These T cell receptor beta chains were read from a single sample in a study of T cell repertoires in cytomegalovirus infection. TCRdb reanalysed the reads using MiXCR and keeps one entry per CDR3 protein. The sample lists around 100,000 distinct CDR3 sequences; around 31% were seen once. These receptors' targets are unknown. The sequences come from CD8+ T cells from cultured PBMCs, collected from culture after CMV antigen stimulation. The receptors originated from a human donor in good health (CMV status not recorded). Some clones in this sample may be carry-over from other donors' samples. Both conserved end residues are part of each CDR3. A D gene is named only where the DNA matches it firmly. Not every row has a clone size; where given, it reads once, few, many or a size class.

d_call,v_call,j_call,clone_size,cdr3_aa,cdr3_nt
.,TRBV5-6,TRBJ2-2,few,CASSLGQGLAGELFF,TGTGCCAGCAGCTTGGGGCAGGGTTTGGCCGGGGAGCTGTTTTTT
.,TRBV5-1,TRBJ2-2,many,CASSSSGELFF,TGCGCCAGCAGCTCCTCCGGGGAGCTGTTTTTT
TRBD2,TRBV4-1,TRBJ2-7,.,CASSPRTSGSYEQYF,TGCGCCAGCAGCCCCCGGACTAGCGGTTCCTACGAGCAGTACTTC
.,TRBV5-4,TRBJ1-5,.,CASSSGLGRGQPQHF,TGTGCCAGCAGCTCAGGCCTAGGGAGGGGTCAGCCCCAGCATTTT
.,TRBV9,TRBJ2-3,.,CASSVWSSGTDTQYF,TGTGCCAGCAGCGTTTGGTCTAGCGGCACAGATACGCAGTATTTT
.,TRBV7-6,TRBJ2-1,few,CASSLGGWGAAYNEQFF,TGTGCCAGCAGCTTAGGGGGTTGGGGGGCGGCCTACAATGAGCAGTTCTTC
.,TRBV12-3/TRBV12-4,TRBJ2-1,many,CASSLWTASYNEQFF,TGTGCCAGCAGTTTGTGGACAGCATCCTACAATGAGCAGTTCTTC
.,TRBV5-3,TRBJ2-2,.,CASSYKGGSGELFF,TGTGCCAGCAGCTACAAGGGGGGATCCGGGGAGCTGTTTTTT
TRBD1,TRBV6-6,TRBJ2-5,.,CASSSDQGAYQETQYF,TGTGCCAGCAGTAGCGACCAGGGGGCGTACCAAGAGACCCAGTACTTC
.,TRBV4-1,TRBJ1-4,.,CASSQDTEKLFF,TGCGCCAGCAGCCAAGACACGGAAAAACTGTTTTTT
.,TRBV2,TRBJ1-1,.,CASSPPRGDGTEAFF,TGTGCCAGCAGCCCCCCCCGAGGTGACGGCACTGAAGCTTTCTTT
.,TRBV27,TRBJ2-7,.,CASGVSSYEQYF,TGTGCCAGCGGGGTCAGCTCCTACGAGCAGTACTTC
.,TRBV9,TRBJ2-7,.,CASSVVSGPAYEQYF,TGTGCCAGCAGCGTAGTTTCCGGGCCAGCCTACGAGCAGTACTTC
.,TRBV12-3/TRBV12-4,TRBJ1-2,.,CASSTLQGTGYGYTF,TGTGCCAGCAGTACCCTACAGGGAACTGGGTATGGCTACACCTTC
.,TRBV5-6,TRBJ2-7,.,CASSLARQAELYEQYF,TGTGCCAGCAGCTTGGCGCGACAGGCGGAGCTATACGAGCAGTACTTC
.,TRBV6-5,TRBJ1-1,.,CASTPGRERKAFF,TGTGCCAGCACCCCGGGCAGGGAAAGGAAAGCTTTCTTT
.,TRBV2,TRBJ2-3,few,CASSEDSGDTQYF,TGTGCCAGCAGTGAAGACTCAGGAGATACGCAGTATTTT
.,TRBV5-5,TRBJ1-3,many,CASSLRGGAFSGNTIYF,TGTGCCAGCAGCTTGAGGGGGGGCGCATTCTCTGGAAACACCATATATTTT
.,TRBV6-1,TRBJ2-5,many,CASSEVVGSLVTVEYF,TGTGCCAGCAGTGAAGTCGTAGGGAGTTTGGTAACGGTGGAGTACTTC
TRBD2,TRBV5-3,TRBJ2-3,.,CASSLDGGGSTDTQYF,TGTGCCAGCAGCTTGGATGGCGGGGGTAGCACAGATACGCAGTATTTT
.,TRBV7-2,TRBJ2-4,many,CASSGASGTTQYF,TGTGCCAGCAGCGGCGCCAGTGGGACCACTCAGTACTTC
TRBD1,TRBV19,TRBJ2-2,.,CASSIGFEYRGDTGELFF,TGTGCCAGTAGTATAGGATTCGAGTACAGGGGCGACACCGGGGAGCTGTTTTTT
.,TRBV7-9,TRBJ2-5,.,CASRLEAETQYF,TGTGCCAGCAGGTTAGAGGCAGAGACCCAGTACTTC
.,TRBV20-1,TRBJ2-1,many,CSARGFSSYNEQFF,TGCAGTGCTAGAGGGTTCAGCTCCTACAATGAGCAGTTCTTC
TRBD1,TRBV4-1,TRBJ2-2,.,CASSQEWTGGAGGELFF,TGCGCCAGCAGCCAAGAATGGACAGGGGGCGCCGGCGGGGAGCTGTTTTTT
.,TRBV7-4,TRBJ1-1,few,CASSLVYPQMNTEAFF,TGTGCCAGCAGCTTAGTTTACCCCCAGATGAACACTGAAGCTTTCTTT
.,TRBV3-1,TRBJ2-3,few,CASSQDYGEETDTQYF,TGTGCCAGCAGCCAAGATTACGGAGAGGAGACAGATACGCAGTATTTT
.,TRBV11-3,TRBJ2-3,many,CASSPGLGRTDTQYF,TGTGCCAGCAGCCCGGGGTTGGGGCGTACAGATACGCAGTATTTT
TRBD1,TRBV18,TRBJ2-3,few,CASSPRGQGGDTQYF,TGTGCCAGCTCACCAAGGGGACAGGGAGGAGATACGCAGTATTTT
.,TRBV7-9,TRBJ1-3,.,CASSPIPGDGNTIYF,TGTGCCAGCAGCCCAATCCCCGGGGATGGAAACACCATATATTTT
TRBD1,TRBV4-1,TRBJ2-5,once,CASSRPDREETQYF,TGCGCCAGCAGCCGGCCGGACAGGGAAGAGACCCAGTACTTC
.,TRBV4-3,TRBJ2-7,.,CASSQDGGTSYEQYF,TGCGCCAGCAGCCAAGACGGCGGCACAAGCTACGAGCAGTACTTC
TRBD2,TRBV4-1,TRBJ2-7,.,CASSQEGTSGGFPYEQYF,TGCGCCAGCAGCCAAGAAGGGACTAGCGGGGGTTTCCCCTACGAGCAGTACTTC
.,TRBV19,TRBJ2-1,.,CASTGNYEQFF,TGTGCCAGTACGGGGAATTATGAGCAGTTCTTC
.,TRBV27,TRBJ2-5,.,CASSPRQAYQETQYF,TGTGCCAGCAGTCCCAGACAAGCTTACCAAGAGACCCAGTACTTC
TRBD2,TRBV10-3,TRBJ2-5,few,CAISQGLAGSETQYF,TGTGCCATCAGCCAGGGACTAGCGGGTTCAGAGACCCAGTACTTC
.,TRBV7-6,TRBJ2-7,many,CASSSTQGPHEQYF,TGTGCCAGCAGCTCAACACAGGGTCCCCACGAGCAGTACTTC
.,TRBV27,TRBJ1-4,few,CASRQGVANEKLFF,TGTGCCAGCAGGCAAGGAGTGGCTAATGAAAAACTGTTTTTT
.,TRBV7-9,TRBJ2-7,.,CASSSKYEQYF,TGTGCCAGCAGCTCCAAGTACGAGCAGTACTTC
.,TRBV7-2,TRBJ1-2,many,CASSHTNPISDGYTF,TGTGCCAGCAGCCACACTAATCCTATAAGCGATGGCTACACCTTC
.,TRBV15,TRBJ2-3,.,CATSRDLGSPGTDTQYF,TGTGCCACCAGCAGAGATCTGGGGAGTCCTGGCACAGATACGCAGTATTTT
.,TRBV28,TRBJ1-5,.,CASSRRQLIQPQHF,TGTGCCAGCAGTCGACGACAGCTAATTCAGCCCCAGCATTTT
TRBD1,TRBV11-2,TRBJ1-2,many,CASSPLWTGETKLYGYTF,TGTGCCAGCAGCCCCCTGTGGACAGGGGAAACTAAACTCTATGGCTACACCTTC
.,TRBV27,TRBJ1-2,few,CASRFTGGGDGYTF,TGTGCCAGCAGGTTCACTGGGGGGGGTGATGGCTACACCTTC
.,TRBV7-6,TRBJ1-1,few,CASSPEGLKNTEAFF,TGTGCCAGCAGCCCGGAAGGACTGAAGAACACTGAAGCTTTCTTT
.,TRBV28,TRBJ1-1,.,CASSYSFENTEAFF,TGTGCCAGCAGTTATTCTTTCGAGAACACTGAAGCTTTCTTT
.,TRBV2,TRBJ1-1,.,CASRLTGHTNTEAFF,TGTGCCAGCCGATTGACGGGACACACGAACACTGAAGCTTTCTTT
TRBD1,TRBV28,TRBJ1-4,many,CASSASGGPNEKLFF,TGTGCCAGCAGCGCATCAGGGGGCCCTAATGAAAAACTGTTTTTT
.,TRBV19,TRBJ2-7,.,CASSISAGEAYEQYF,TGTGCCAGTAGTATCTCGGCAGGGGAGGCCTACGAGCAGTACTTC
TRBD1,TRBV6-6,TRBJ1-1,.,CASSYSRREGAYTEAFF,TGTGCCAGCAGTTACTCCCGGAGGGAGGGGGCTTACACTGAAGCTTTCTTT
.,TRBV7-6,TRBJ2-7,.,CASSLGTKPYEQYF,TGTGCCAGCAGCTTAGGGACCAAGCCCTACGAGCAGTACTTC
.,TRBV29-1,TRBJ2-7,.,CSVEFHQQGNEQYF,TGCAGCGTTGAATTCCATCAACAGGGCAACGAGCAGTACTTC
TRBD1,TRBV7-8,TRBJ2-6,.,CASSEIGKGALGANVLTF,TGTGCCAGCAGCGAAATAGGGAAGGGGGCGCTCGGGGCCAACGTCCTGACTTTC
.,TRBV29-1,TRBJ1-1,.,CSALGEQVHMNTEAFF,TGCAGCGCCCTCGGTGAACAGGTGCATATGAACACTGAAGCTTTCTTT